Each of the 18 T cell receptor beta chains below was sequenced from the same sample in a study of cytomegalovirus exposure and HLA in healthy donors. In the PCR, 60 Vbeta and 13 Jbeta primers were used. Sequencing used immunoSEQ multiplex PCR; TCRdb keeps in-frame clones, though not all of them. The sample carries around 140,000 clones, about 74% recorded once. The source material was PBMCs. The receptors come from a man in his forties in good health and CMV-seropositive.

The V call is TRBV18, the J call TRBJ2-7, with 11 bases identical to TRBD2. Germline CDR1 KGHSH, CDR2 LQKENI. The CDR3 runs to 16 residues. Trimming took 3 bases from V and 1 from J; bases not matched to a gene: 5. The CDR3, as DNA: TGTGCCAGCTCACCGGGACTAGCGGATATATCCTACGAGCAGTACTTC. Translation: CASSPGLADISYEQYF. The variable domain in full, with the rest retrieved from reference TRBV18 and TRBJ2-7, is NAGVMQNPRHLVRRRGQEARLRCSPMKGHSHVYWYRQLPEEGLKFMVYLQKENIIDESGMPKERFSAEFPKEGPSILRIQQVVRGDSAAYFCASSPGLADISYEQYFGPGTRLTVT.

The chain's CDR3 is CASSGTSGSQETQYF. The CDR3 DNA reads TGTGCCAGCTCAGGGACTAGCGGGAGCCAAGAGACCCAGTACTTC. This chain joins TRBV18 and TRBJ2-5; 14 bases line up with TRBD2. V lost 5 bases, J lost 1 base, and 0 bases stayed unmatched. CDR1 KGHSH and CDR2 LQKENI come from the germline V gene. The CDR3 runs 15 residues.

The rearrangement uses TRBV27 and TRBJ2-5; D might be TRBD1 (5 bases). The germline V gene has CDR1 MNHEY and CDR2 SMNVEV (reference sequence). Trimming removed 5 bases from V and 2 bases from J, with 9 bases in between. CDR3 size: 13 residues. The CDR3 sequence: CASSPRTQETQYF. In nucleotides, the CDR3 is TGTGCCAGCAGTCCCCGGACACAAGAGACCCAGTACTTC.

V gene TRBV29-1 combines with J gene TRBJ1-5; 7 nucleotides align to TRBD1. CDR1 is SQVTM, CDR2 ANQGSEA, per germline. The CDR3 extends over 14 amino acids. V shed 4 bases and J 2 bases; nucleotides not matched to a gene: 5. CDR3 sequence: CSVAQGNRNQPQHF. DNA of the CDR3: TGCAGCGTTGCACAGGGGAATCGCAATCAGCCCCAGCATTTT. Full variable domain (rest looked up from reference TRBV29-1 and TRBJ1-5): SAVISQKPSRDICQRGTSLTIQCQVDSQVTMMFWYRQQPGQSLTLIATANQGSEATYESGFVIDKFPISRPNLTFSTLTVSNMSPEDSSIYLCSVAQGNRNQPQHFGDGTRLSIL.

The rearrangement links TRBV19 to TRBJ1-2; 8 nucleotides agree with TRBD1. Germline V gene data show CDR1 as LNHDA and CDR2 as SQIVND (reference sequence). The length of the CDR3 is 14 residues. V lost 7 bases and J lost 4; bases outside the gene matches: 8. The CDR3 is CASNMGQVGYGYTF. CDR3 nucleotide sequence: TGTGCCAGTAATATGGGACAGGTGGGCTATGGCTACACCTTC.

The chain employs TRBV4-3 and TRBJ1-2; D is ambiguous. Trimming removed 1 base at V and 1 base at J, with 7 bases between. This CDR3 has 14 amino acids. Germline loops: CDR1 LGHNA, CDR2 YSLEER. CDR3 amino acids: CASSQAVRNYGYTF. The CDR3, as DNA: TGCGCCAGCAGCCAAGCCGTCCGTAACTATGGCTACACCTTC.

The CDR3 sequence: CATSPLGEDTQYF. The CDR3 DNA reads as TGTGCCACCAGCCCCCTGGGCGAGGATACGCAGTATTTT. The chain recombines TRBV15 with TRBJ2-3, with D unclear. Germline-derived CDR1 and CDR2 are LNHNV and YYDKDF (reference sequence). Trimming shortened V by 5 bases and J by 6 bases, and 12 bases separated the two germline ends. There are 13 residues in the CDR3.

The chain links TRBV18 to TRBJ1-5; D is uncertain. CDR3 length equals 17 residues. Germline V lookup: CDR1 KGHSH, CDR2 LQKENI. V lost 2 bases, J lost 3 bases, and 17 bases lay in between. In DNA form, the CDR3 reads TGTGCCAGCTCACCAAGAGAGAACAGCGGGGACAATCAGCCCCAGCATTTT. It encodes CASSPRENSGDNQPQHF.

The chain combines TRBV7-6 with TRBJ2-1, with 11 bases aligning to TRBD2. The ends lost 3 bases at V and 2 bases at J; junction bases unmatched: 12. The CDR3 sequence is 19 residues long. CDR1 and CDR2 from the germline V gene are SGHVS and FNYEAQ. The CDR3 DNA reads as TGTGCCAGCAGCTTTAGAAATGTAGCGGGAGGGCCAACCTACAATGAGCAGTTCTTC. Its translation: CASSFRNVAGGPTYNEQFF. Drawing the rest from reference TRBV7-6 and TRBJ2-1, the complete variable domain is GAGVSQSPRYKVTKRGQDVALRCDPISGHVSLYWYRQALGQGPEFLTYFNYEAQQDKSGLPNDRFSAERPEGSISTLTIQRTEQRDSAMYRCASSFRNVAGGPTYNEQFFGPGTRLTVL.

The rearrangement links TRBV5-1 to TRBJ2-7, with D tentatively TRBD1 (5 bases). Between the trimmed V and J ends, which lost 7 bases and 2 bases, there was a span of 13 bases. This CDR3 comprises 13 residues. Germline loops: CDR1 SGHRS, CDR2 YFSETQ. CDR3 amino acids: CASQGQGTYEQYF. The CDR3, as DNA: TGCGCCAGCCAAGGTCAGGGAACCTACGAGCAGTACTTC. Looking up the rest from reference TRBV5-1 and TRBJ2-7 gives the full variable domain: KAGVTQTPRYLIKTRGQQVTLSCSPISGHRSVSWYQQTPGQGLQFLFEYFSETQRNKGNFPGRFSGRQFSNSRSEMNVSTLELGDSALYLCASQGQGTYEQYFGPGTRLTVT.

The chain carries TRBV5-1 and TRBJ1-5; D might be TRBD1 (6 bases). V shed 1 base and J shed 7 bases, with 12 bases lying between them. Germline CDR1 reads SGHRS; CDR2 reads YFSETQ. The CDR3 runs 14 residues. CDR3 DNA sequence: TGCGCCAGCAGCTTGACAGGGCAGGGGCAGCCCCAGCATTTT. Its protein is CASSLTGQGQPQHF. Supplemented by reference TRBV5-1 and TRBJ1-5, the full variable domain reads KAGVTQTPRYLIKTRGQQVTLSCSPISGHRSVSWYQQTPGQGLQFLFEYFSETQRNKGNFPGRFSGRQFSNSRSEMNVSTLELGDSALYLCASSLTGQGQPQHFGDGTRLSIL.

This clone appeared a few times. CDR3 in DNA: TGCGCCAGCAGCCAACGTACTAGCGGGCCGAACACCGGGGAGCTGTTTTTT. Protein sequence: CASSQRTSGPNTGELFF. The chain links TRBV4-1 to TRBJ2-2; 9 bases are a match to TRBD2. The CDR3 loop spans 17 amino acids. V was clipped by 2 bases and J by 0 bases; unmatched bases: 4. Germline loops: CDR1 MGHRA, CDR2 YSYEKL.

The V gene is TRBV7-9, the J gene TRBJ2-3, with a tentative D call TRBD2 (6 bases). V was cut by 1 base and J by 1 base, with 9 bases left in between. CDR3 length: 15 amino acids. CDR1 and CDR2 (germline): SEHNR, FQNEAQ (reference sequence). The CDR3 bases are TGTGCCAGCAGCTTAGTGGCTAGCGGCACAGATACGCAGTATTTT. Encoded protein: CASSLVASGTDTQYF.

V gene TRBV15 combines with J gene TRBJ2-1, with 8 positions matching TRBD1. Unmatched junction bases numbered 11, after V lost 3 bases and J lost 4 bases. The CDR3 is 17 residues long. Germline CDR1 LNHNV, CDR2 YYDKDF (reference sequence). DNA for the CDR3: TGTGCCACCAGCAGGGACAGGGATCCCACAAATTACAATGAGCAGTTCTTC. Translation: CATSRDRDPTNYNEQFF.

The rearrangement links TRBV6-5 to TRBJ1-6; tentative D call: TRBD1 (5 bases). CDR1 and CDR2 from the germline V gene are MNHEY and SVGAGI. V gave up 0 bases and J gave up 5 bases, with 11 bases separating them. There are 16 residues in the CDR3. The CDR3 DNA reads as TGTGCCAGCAGTTACTCCTTGACAGCCGATAATTCACCCCTCCACTTT. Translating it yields CASSYSLTADNSPLHF.

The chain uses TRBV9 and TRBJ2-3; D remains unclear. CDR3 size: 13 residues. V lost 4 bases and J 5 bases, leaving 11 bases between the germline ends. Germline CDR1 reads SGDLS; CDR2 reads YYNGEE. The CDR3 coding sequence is TGTGCCAGCAGCAAACTAATTGTAGATACGCAGTATTTT. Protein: CASSKLIVDTQYF.

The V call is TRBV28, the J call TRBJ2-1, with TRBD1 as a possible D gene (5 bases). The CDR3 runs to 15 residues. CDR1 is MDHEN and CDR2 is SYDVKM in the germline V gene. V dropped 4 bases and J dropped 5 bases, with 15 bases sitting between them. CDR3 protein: CASSSFQGTNNEQFF. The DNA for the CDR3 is TGTGCCAGCAGTTCGTTCCAGGGTACTAACAATGAGCAGTTCTTC. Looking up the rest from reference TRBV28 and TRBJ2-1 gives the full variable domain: DVKVTQSSRYLVKRTGEKVFLECVQDMDHENMFWYRQDPGLGLRLIYFSYDVKMKEKGDIPEGYSVSREKKERFSLILESASTNQTSMYLCASSSFQGTNNEQFFGPGTRLTVL.

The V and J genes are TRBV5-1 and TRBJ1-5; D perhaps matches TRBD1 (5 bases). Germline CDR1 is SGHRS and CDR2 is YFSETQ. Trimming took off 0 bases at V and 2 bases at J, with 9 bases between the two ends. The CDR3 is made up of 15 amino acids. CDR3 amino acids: CASSLDGGGNQPQHF. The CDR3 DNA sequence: TGCGCCAGCAGCTTGGATGGGGGGGGCAATCAGCCCCAGCATTTT.